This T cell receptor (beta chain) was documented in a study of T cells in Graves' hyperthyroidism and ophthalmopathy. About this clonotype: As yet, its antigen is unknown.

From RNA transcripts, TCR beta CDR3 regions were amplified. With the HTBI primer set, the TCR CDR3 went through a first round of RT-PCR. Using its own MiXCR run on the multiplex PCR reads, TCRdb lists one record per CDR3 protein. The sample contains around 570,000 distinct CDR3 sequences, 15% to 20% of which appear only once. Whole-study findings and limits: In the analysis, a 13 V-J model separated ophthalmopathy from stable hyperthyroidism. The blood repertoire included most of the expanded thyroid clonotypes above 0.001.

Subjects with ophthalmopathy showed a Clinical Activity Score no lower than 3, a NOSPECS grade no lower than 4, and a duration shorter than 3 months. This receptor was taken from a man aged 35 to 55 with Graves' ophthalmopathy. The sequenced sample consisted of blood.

The CDR3 sequence is CSARKLAGNYEQYF. The CDR3 region has the DNA TGCAGTGCTAGAAAGCTAGCGGGAAACTACGAGCAGTACTTC. The chain has TRBV20-1 and TRBJ2-7; 9 bases agree with TRBD2. The length of the CDR3 is 14 residues. The V segment lost 2 bases and the J segment 3 bases; nucleotides outside the gene matches: 5. Looked up from germline, CDR1 is DFQATT and CDR2 is SNEGSKA (reference sequence).